The 17 T cell receptor beta chains listed next were all sequenced from one sample in a study of chemoradiotherapy in HPV16-positive cancers. Only in-frame clones appear in the TCRdb table, and some are missing; sequencing was by immunoSEQ multiplex PCR. The sample holds about 1,000 clones; around three quarters are singletons and the top ten take approximately 12%. This sample comprised tumor tissue, obtained from a patient who underwent chemoradiotherapy. The receptors come from a human donor with HPV-associated anogenital cancer.

The V gene is TRBV12-5, the J gene TRBJ2-6, with D possibly being TRBD1 (5 bases). The CDR3 runs to 18 residues. V gave up 5 bases and J gave up 5 bases, with 22 bases separating them. Germline CDR1 reads LGHNT; CDR2 reads FRNRAP. The CDR3 coding sequence is TGTGCTAGTGGTCGTCAGGGTGCAGGACAAAGTCGGGCCAACGTCCTGACTTTC. Amino acids: CASGRQGAGQSRANVLTF.

The rearrangement links TRBV6-4 to TRBJ1-5, with D unclear. V was clipped by 0 bases and J by 3 bases, with 3 bases between them. Germline assignment: CDR1 MRHNA and CDR2 SNTAGT. The CDR3 has 13 residues. The CDR3, as DNA: TGTGCCAGCAGTGACTCGCCCAATCAGCCCCAGCATTTT. It specifies CASSDSPNQPQHF.

The gene calls are TRBV30 and TRBJ2-3; D ambiguous. CDR3 length equals 12 residues. V dropped 8 bases and J dropped 4 bases, with 13 bases sitting between them. In germline, CDR1 is GTSNPN, CDR2 SVGIG (reference sequence). The DNA of the CDR3 is TGTGCCGTGGGCGTTCCCCCAGATACGCAGTATTTT. Protein product: CAVGVPPDTQYF.

The chain carries TRBV11-2 and TRBJ1-1; no clear D gene. Germline CDR1 is SGHAT and CDR2 is FQNNGV. The CDR3 is 14 residues long. V lost 4 bases, J lost 8 bases, and 17 bases lay in between. In DNA, the CDR3 is TGTGCCAGCAGCTGGGGTGATTTGCGGGTGGAAGCTTTCTTT. Translating gives CASSWGDLRVEAFF.

V and J are TRBV7-9 and TRBJ2-2; 10 bases agree with TRBD2. The CDR3 is 16 amino acids. The ends lost 5 bases at V and 4 bases at J; junction bases unmatched: 7. Germline CDR1 is SEHNR and CDR2 is FQNEAQ (reference sequence). Here the CDR3 DNA reads TGTGCCAGCAGCATGACCGGGACTAGCGTCACCGGGGAGCTGTTTTTT. Encoded protein: CASSMTGTSVTGELFF.

CDR3 sequence (DNA): TGTGCCACCAGACGGCGCCGGGACGACAATCAGCCCCAGCATTTT. Its translation: CATRRRRDDNQPQHF. The chain is built from TRBV21-1 and TRBJ1-5. TRBV21-1 is a pseudogene segment. There are 15 residues in the CDR3.

The chain has TRBV2 and TRBJ1-6, with D unresolved. This CDR3 is 15 amino acids long. CDR1 and CDR2 (germline): SNHLY, FYNNEI. Trimming took off 2 bases at V and 4 bases at J, with 9 bases between the two ends. CDR3 sequence (DNA): TGTGCCAGCAGTGAAAGAAAGGGATATAATTCACCCCTCCACTTT. This encodes CASSERKGYNSPLHF.

This clone appeared a few times. This chain links TRBV21-1 with TRBJ1-2. TRBV21-1 is described as a pseudogene. This CDR3 comprises 16 residues. The CDR3 is CASTPWMETGRYGYTF. CDR3 sequence (DNA): TGTGCCAGCACCCCGTGGATGGAGACGGGACGTTATGGCTACACCTTC.

The V call is TRBV7-6, the J call TRBJ2-7; 10 nucleotides line up with TRBD1. CDR1 is SGHVS and CDR2 is FNYEAQ in the germline V gene. Losses at the gene ends were 5 bases for V and 2 bases for J; bases not matched to a gene: 9. The CDR3 totals 16 residues. CDR3 nucleotide sequence: TGTGCCAGCAGCCCGTACCGGGACAGGGGCCCCTACGAGCAGTACTTC. Translated, it gives CASSPYRDRGPYEQYF.

CDR3 bases: TGCGCCAGCAGCCAAGAACGGGGGGGCTTGAACACCGGGGAGCTGTTTTTT. Its translation: CASSQERGGLNTGELFF. The rearrangement uses TRBV4-3 and TRBJ2-2; 8 bases are a match to TRBD2. The J segment lost 1 base and the V segment lost 0 bases, leaving 4 bases of the junction unmatched. From germline, CDR1 is LGHNA and CDR2 YSLEER. The CDR3 is 17 residues long.

The chain links TRBV18 to TRBJ2-2; 7 nucleotides match TRBD2. Per the germline V gene, CDR1 is KGHSH and CDR2 is LQKENI. V lost 4 bases to trimming and J lost 7 bases; unmatched junction nucleotides: 12. This CDR3 has 16 amino acids. The CDR3 coding sequence is TGTGCCAGCTCACAGCGGGACCCGATTACGCACGGGGAGCTGTTTTTT. Protein product: CASSQRDPITHGELFF.

V usage is TRBV5-1 and J usage is TRBJ1-1, with 7 bases matching TRBD1. CDR1 SGHRS and CDR2 YFSETQ come from the germline V gene. The junction had 3 bases not matched to a gene; V was cut back by 1 base and J by 0 bases. The CDR3 sequence is 15 residues long. The CDR3 sequence is CASSLLGQMNTEAFF. The DNA for the CDR3 is TGCGCCAGCAGCTTGCTGGGACAGATGAACACTGAAGCTTTCTTT.

The chain employs TRBV29-1 and TRBJ2-1; a weak D match, TRBD2 (7 bases). The germline V gene encodes CDR1 SQVTM and CDR2 ANQGSEA. CDR3 length: 15 amino acids. Trimming shortened V by 1 base and J by 14 bases, and 24 bases separated the two germline ends. CDR3 residues: CSVEAVFGGGPDKFF. The CDR3 nucleotides are TGCAGCGTTGAAGCCGTCTTTGGGGGGGGCCCTGATAAGTTCTTC.

The chain uses TRBV27 and TRBJ2-7, with 7 bases that match TRBD1. The CDR3 loop spans 17 amino acids. From germline, CDR1 is MNHEY and CDR2 SMNVEV (reference sequence). V gave up 6 bases and J gave up 3 bases; unmatched junction bases: 17. The CDR3 protein is CASSRDRASWTSYEQYF. CDR3 nucleotides: TGTGCCAGCAGCCGTGACAGGGCGAGCTGGACCAGCTACGAGCAGTACTTC.

The chain carries TRBV7-9 and TRBJ2-1; 10 bases are shared with TRBD2. From germline, CDR1 is SEHNR and CDR2 FQNEAQ (reference sequence). Trimming at V came to 5 bases and at J to 7 bases, leaving 17 bases not matched to a gene. This CDR3 comprises 18 residues. CDR3 DNA sequence: TGTGCCAGCAGCCCGGGAGCTAGCGGGGGACCACGAACGAATGAGCAGTTCTTC. Residues: CASSPGASGGPRTNEQFF. The variable domain in full, with the rest retrieved from reference TRBV7-9 and TRBJ2-1, is DTGVSQNPRHKITKRGQNVTFRCDPISEHNRLYWYRQTLGQGPEFLTYFQNEAQLEKSRLLSDRFSAERPKGSFSTLEIQRTEQGDSAMYLCASSPGASGGPRTNEQFFGPGTRLTVL.

This chain connects TRBV5-6 to TRBJ2-5; 12 bases are a match to TRBD2. This CDR3 is built from 14 residues. The germline V gene has CDR1 SGHDT and CDR2 YYEEEE. J gave up 4 bases and V 3 bases, and 1 base lay outside the gene matches. This chain's CDR3 is CASSSTSGGETQYF. Written as DNA, the CDR3 is TGTGCCAGCAGCTCGACTAGCGGGGGAGAGACCCAGTACTTC.

The chain carries TRBV6-6 and TRBJ1-2; TRBD1 agrees at 11 bases. J lost 7 bases, V lost 2 bases, and 6 bases had no gene match. Germline V CDR1 and CDR2: MNHNY, SVGAGI (reference sequence). The length of the CDR3 is 15 residues. CDR3 protein: CASSYVGQGAFGYTF. As DNA, the CDR3 is TGTGCCAGCAGTTACGTAGGACAGGGGGCTTTTGGCTACACCTTC.